These 27 T cell receptor beta chains share one sample of origin, sequenced in a study of response to subunit inactivated influenza vaccine. TCRdb redid the calling of the RT-PCR reads with MiXCR, one entry per CDR3 protein. The table has a few hundred thousand distinct CDR3 sequences, approximately 14% seen once; the top ten hold around 10%. Here the sequenced sample was PBMCs from blood, taken 11 to 12 days after vaccination. Receptors were obtained from a man aged 50 to 60 who received an inactivated influenza vaccine.

This clonotype has a handful of counts. The chain employs TRBV12-3 or TRBV12-4 and TRBJ2-7; no clear D gene. V was trimmed by 5 bases and J by 4 bases, leaving 18 bases between them. CDR3 length equals 15 residues. The CDR3 region is CASSQETTTRYEQYF. As DNA, the CDR3 is TGTGCCAGCAGTCAGGAGACAACCACGAGGTACGAGCAGTACTTC.

This clonotype has only a few counts. The V gene is TRBV12-3 or TRBV12-4, the J gene TRBJ1-2; D call uncertain. Trimming left V 3 bases short and J 6 bases short, with 17 bases between. This CDR3 region has 15 residues. The CDR3 DNA reads as TGTGCCAGCAGTTTCAGGACCCACCCCGCTGATGGCTACACCTTC. It is translated as CASSFRTHPADGYTF.

The chain joins TRBV20-1 to TRBJ2-5; TRBD2 matches 11 bases. This CDR3 has 17 amino acids. CDR1 DFQATT and CDR2 SNEGSKA come from the germline V gene (reference sequence). J gave up 0 bases and V 8 bases, and 14 bases lay outside the gene matches. CDR3 in amino acids: CSSLAGGPVWDQETQYF. CDR3 nucleotide sequence: TGCAGTTCCTTAGCGGGAGGGCCCGTTTGGGACCAAGAGACCCAGTACTTC.

This clonotype has at least ten counts. CDR3 DNA: TGTGCCAGCAGTCGGGACAGGGGCCCCGGGGAGCTGTTTTTT. It yields the protein CASSRDRGPGELFF. The gene calls are TRBV12-3 or TRBV12-4 and TRBJ2-2, with 10 bases identical to TRBD1. V was pared by 5 bases and J by 6 bases, with 3 bases of the junction left unmatched. This CDR3 region has 14 residues.

This clonotype was picked up a small number of times. The chain links TRBV12-3 or TRBV12-4 to TRBJ2-1; 12 nucleotides match TRBD2. The CDR3 sequence is 15 residues long. Trimming at V came to 5 bases and at J to 7 bases, leaving 6 bases not matched to a gene. The CDR3 DNA follows: TGTGCCAGCAGTACTAGCGGGGGGCCGGGGAATGAGCAGTTCTTC. This translates into CASSTSGGPGNEQFF.

The chain uses TRBV7-2 and TRBJ2-5; D uncertain. Looked up from germline, CDR1 is SGHTA and CDR2 is FQGNSA. V was pared by 4 bases and J by 3 bases, with 9 bases between. The CDR3 is 13 residues long. CDR3 in amino acids: CASSSLIKETQYF. The CDR3 coding sequence is TGTGCCAGCAGCTCCCTGATAAAAGAGACCCAGTACTTC.

The chain has TRBV29-1 and TRBJ2-1; perhaps TRBD2 as D (5 bases). V was pared by 5 bases and J by 3 bases, with 14 bases between. The CDR3 loop spans 14 amino acids. The germline CDR1 and CDR2 sequences are SQVTM and ANQGSEA. The chain's CDR3 is CSVIHSGNYNEQFF. The CDR3 DNA is TGCAGCGTTATACATTCCGGGAACTACAATGAGCAGTTCTTC.

This rearrangement joins TRBV20-1 to TRBJ2-3; D unclear. In germline, CDR1 is DFQATT, CDR2 SNEGSKA (reference sequence). The CDR3 loop spans 14 amino acids. Trimming took off 6 bases at V and 2 bases at J, with 15 bases between the two ends. The CDR3 loop reads CSANLVANTDTQYF. CDR3 nucleotide sequence: TGCAGTGCAAACCTAGTCGCCAACACAGATACGCAGTATTTT.

V is TRBV5-1 and J is TRBJ2-2, with a tentative D call TRBD1 (6 bases). CDR3 length: 16 amino acids. Trimming pared 4 bases from V and 7 bases from J, leaving 20 bases between. CDR1 and CDR2 (germline): SGHRS, YFSETQ. In nucleotides, the CDR3 is TGCGCCAGCAGCACCGACCCAGGGGTATCGAGCGGGGAGCTGTTTTTT. It specifies CASSTDPGVSSGELFF.

V is TRBV2 and J is TRBJ2-2; a possible D gene is TRBD2 (6 bases). Trimming pared 7 bases from V and 5 bases from J, leaving 14 bases between. Germline CDR1 and CDR2: SNHLY and FYNNEI. CDR3 size: 14 residues. CDR3 in amino acids: CASTRDFLTGELFF. The CDR3 coding sequence is TGTGCCAGCACTAGGGACTTCTTAACCGGGGAGCTGTTTTTT.

For the CDR3, the DNA is TGCAGTGCCAAGGGGGGACTAGGACCCTACGAGCAGTACTTC. Protein: CSAKGGLGPYEQYF. The V and J genes are TRBV20-1 and TRBJ2-7; 8 nucleotides align to TRBD2. This CDR3 region has 14 residues. V shed 6 bases and J 2 bases; nucleotides not matched to a gene: 9. Germline V gives CDR1 DFQATT, CDR2 SNEGSKA (reference sequence).

The chain combines TRBV29-1 with TRBJ2-5; D remains ambiguous. This CDR3 contains 13 residues. V lost 7 bases and J 2 bases, leaving 14 bases between the germline ends. Germline-derived CDR1 and CDR2 are SQVTM and ANQGSEA. CDR3: CSAGPNAQETQYF. The CDR3, as DNA: TGCAGCGCTGGACCTAACGCGCAAGAGACCCAGTACTTC.

The J gene is TRBJ2-3, the V gene TRBV10-2, with 12 nucleotides matching TRBD2. CDR1 and CDR2 from the germline V gene are WSHSY and SAAADI. CDR3 size: 17 residues. After removal of 3 bases from V and 3 bases from J, the junction contained 7 bases not matched to a gene. CDR3: CASSEGLAGGLTDTQYF. The CDR3 nucleotides are TGCGCCAGCAGTGAAGGTCTAGCGGGGGGGCTGACAGATACGCAGTATTTT.

This clonotype came up many times. The V and J genes are TRBV11-2 and TRBJ2-5; 7 nucleotides line up with TRBD1. With V trimmed by 5 bases and J by 2 bases, 8 bases remained unmatched. CDR3 size: 15 residues. Germline-derived CDR1 and CDR2 are SGHAT and FQNNGV. The CDR3 region has the DNA TGTGCCAGCAGCCGGGGACAGACCATACAAGAGACCCAGTACTTC. It translates to CASSRGQTIQETQYF.

This clonotype was picked up many times. This sequence joins TRBV20-1 and TRBJ1-2, with unresolved D. CDR1 and CDR2 (germline): DFQATT, SNEGSKA (reference sequence). CDR3 length: 15 amino acids. Trimming cost V 0 bases and J 0 bases, with 11 bases left between them. CDR3 protein: CSARDAGLANYGYTF. In DNA form, the CDR3 reads TGCAGTGCTAGAGATGCAGGATTAGCTAACTATGGCTACACCTTC.

The chain combines TRBV6-5 with TRBJ2-2; weak D call: TRBD1 (5 bases). Trimming removed 0 bases at V and 4 bases at J, with 18 bases between. This CDR3 is 18 amino acids long. Looked up from germline, CDR1 is MNHEY and CDR2 is SVGAGI. CDR3 protein: CASSYSGYATESTGELFF. The CDR3 nucleotides read TGTGCCAGCAGTTACTCGGGGTACGCGACAGAGTCCACCGGGGAGCTGTTTTTT.

This clonotype was recorded many times. J is TRBJ2-5 and V is TRBV29-1, with D hard to call. Trimming shortened V by 4 bases and J by 1 base, and 10 bases separated the two germline ends. The CDR3 spans 13 residues. Germline values: CDR1 SQVTM, CDR2 ANQGSEA. CDR3 sequence reads: CSVGGRTQETQYF. The CDR3 DNA is TGCAGCGTTGGGGGTAGGACCCAAGAGACCCAGTACTTC. The whole variable domain, filled in from reference TRBV29-1 and TRBJ2-5, reads SAVISQKPSRDICQRGTSLTIQCQVDSQVTMMFWYRQQPGQSLTLIATANQGSEATYESGFVIDKFPISRPNLTFSTLTVSNMSPEDSSIYLCSVGGRTQETQYFGPGTRLLVL.

This clonotype was detected a few times. The chain couples TRBV4-3 to TRBJ1-5, with 7 bases matching TRBD1. This CDR3 region has 14 residues. V gave up 3 bases and J gave up 6 bases; unmatched junction bases: 5. Germline loops: CDR1 LGHNA, CDR2 YSLEER. The CDR3 coding sequence is TGCGCCAGCAGCCACACCCAGGGGGGTCAGCCCCAGCATTTT. As protein: CASSHTQGGQPQHF.

This clonotype was counted between two and nine times. This chain joins TRBV2 and TRBJ2-7, with D possibly TRBD1 on 7 matching bases. V dropped 6 bases and J dropped 5 bases, with 17 bases sitting between them. In germline, CDR1 is SNHLY, CDR2 FYNNEI. The CDR3 is made up of 14 amino acids. In nucleotides, the CDR3 is TGTGCCAGCAGCGCGGGACAGAGGTTTCACGAGCAGTACTTC. The encoded protein is CASSAGQRFHEQYF.

This clonotype was picked up a small number of times. The chain is built from TRBV4-2 and TRBJ2-3; 13 bases agree with TRBD2. The germline V gene encodes CDR1 LGHNA and CDR2 YNFKEQ. The V and J ends lost 4 bases and 5 bases, in that order; junction bases with no gene match: 9. This CDR3 region has 17 residues. In DNA form, the CDR3 reads TGTGCCAGCAGCCCCCTAGGGACTAGCGGGAAAGGAGATACGCAGTATTTT. As protein: CASSPLGTSGKGDTQYF.

This clonotype was recorded a few times. The CDR3 DNA reads TGTGCCAGCAGTTCCTCAGCGGGAGGGGCAGATACGCAGTATTTT. Protein sequence: CASSSSAGGADTQYF. The V gene is TRBV28, the J gene TRBJ2-3; 10 nucleotides agree with TRBD2. From germline, CDR1 is MDHEN and CDR2 SYDVKM. The CDR3 is 15 residues long. V was clipped by 4 bases and J by 4 bases; unmatched bases: 5.

This chain joins TRBV12-3 or TRBV12-4 and TRBJ2-2; 10 nucleotides align to TRBD1. V lost 6 bases to trimming and J lost 7 bases; unmatched junction nucleotides: 8. This CDR3 is built from 15 residues. The CDR3 spells CASSQGTGEGGELFF. CDR3 bases: TGTGCCAGCAGCCAGGGGACAGGGGAAGGCGGGGAGCTGTTTTTT.

In this sample, this clonotype turned up a few times. This chain joins TRBV11-2 and TRBJ2-3, with 7 bases that match TRBD2. Trimming at V came to 5 bases and at J to 1 base, leaving 15 bases not matched to a gene. CDR3 size: 18 residues. Germline lookup yields CDR1 SGHAT and CDR2 FQNNGV. CDR3 sequence: CASSGRGSSGTRTDTQYF. CDR3 DNA: TGTGCCAGCAGCGGACGCGGGAGTTCAGGGACCCGCACAGATACGCAGTATTTT.

The rearrangement links TRBV11-2 to TRBJ1-3, with TRBD1 as a possible D gene (5 bases). CDR1 is SGHAT, CDR2 FQNNGV, per germline. Trimming shortened V by 3 bases and J by 2 bases, and 8 bases separated the two germline ends. CDR3 size: 14 residues. In nucleotides, the CDR3 is TGTGCCAGCAGCTTGGGGCAGGCTGGAAACACCATATATTTT. Protein sequence: CASSLGQAGNTIYF.

This clonotype was seen more than once but under ten times. The rearrangement links TRBV5-6 to TRBJ2-3, with a possible D match to TRBD2 (6 bases). This CDR3 is 17 amino acids long. V was clipped by 2 bases and J by 0 bases, with 16 bases between them. CDR1 SGHDT and CDR2 YYEEEE come from the germline V gene. The CDR3 nucleotides read TGTGCCAGCAGCTTCACCGGGGGAGCAACTAGCACAGATACGCAGTATTTT. Its protein is CASSFTGGATSTDTQYF.

The V call is TRBV20-1, the J call TRBJ1-4; 8 bases match TRBD1. The ends lost 5 bases at V and 4 bases at J; junction bases unmatched: 3. CDR1 is DFQATT and CDR2 is SNEGSKA in the germline V gene (reference sequence). This CDR3 has 13 amino acids. The CDR3 DNA is TGCAGTGCTTGGACAGGGCTTAATGAAAAACTGTTTTTT. This translates into CSAWTGLNEKLFF.

The chain has TRBV6-5 and TRBJ2-7; D unclear. CDR1 is MNHEY, CDR2 SVGAGI, per germline. This CDR3 is built from 12 residues. Trimming left V 6 bases short and J 6 bases short, with 12 bases between. The CDR3 loop reads CASRSSGGEQYF. For the CDR3, the DNA is TGTGCCAGCAGGTCCTCTGGTGGCGAGCAGTACTTC.